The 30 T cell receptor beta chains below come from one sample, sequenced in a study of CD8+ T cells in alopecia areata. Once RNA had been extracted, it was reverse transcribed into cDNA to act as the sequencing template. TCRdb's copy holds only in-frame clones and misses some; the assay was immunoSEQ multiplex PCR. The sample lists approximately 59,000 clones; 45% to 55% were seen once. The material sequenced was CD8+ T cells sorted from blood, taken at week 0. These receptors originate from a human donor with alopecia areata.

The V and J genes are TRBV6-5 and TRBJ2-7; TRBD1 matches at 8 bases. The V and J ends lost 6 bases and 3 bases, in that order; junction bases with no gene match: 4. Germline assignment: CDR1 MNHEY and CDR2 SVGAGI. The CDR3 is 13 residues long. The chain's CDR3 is CASSQQGDYEQYF. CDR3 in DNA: TGTGCCAGCAGCCAACAGGGGGACTACGAGCAGTACTTC.

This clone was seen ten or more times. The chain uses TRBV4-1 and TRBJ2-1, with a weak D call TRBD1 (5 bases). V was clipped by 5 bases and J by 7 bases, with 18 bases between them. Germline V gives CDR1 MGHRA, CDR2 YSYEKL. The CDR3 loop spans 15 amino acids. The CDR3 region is CASSLRIWGTNEQFF. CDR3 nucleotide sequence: TGCGCCAGCAGCTTACGAATTTGGGGCACAAATGAGCAGTTCTTC.

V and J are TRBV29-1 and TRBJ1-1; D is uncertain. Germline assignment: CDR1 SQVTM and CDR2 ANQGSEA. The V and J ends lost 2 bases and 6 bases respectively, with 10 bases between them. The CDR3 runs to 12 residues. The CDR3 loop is CSVEREYAEAFF. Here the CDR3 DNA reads TGCAGCGTTGAAAGGGAGTATGCTGAAGCTTTCTTT.

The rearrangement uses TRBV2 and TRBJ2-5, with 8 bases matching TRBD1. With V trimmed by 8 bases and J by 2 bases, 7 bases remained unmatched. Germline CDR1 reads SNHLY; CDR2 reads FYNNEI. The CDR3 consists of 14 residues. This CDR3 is CASGRTGNQETQYF. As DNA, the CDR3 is TGTGCCAGCGGCCGGACAGGGAATCAAGAGACCCAGTACTTC.

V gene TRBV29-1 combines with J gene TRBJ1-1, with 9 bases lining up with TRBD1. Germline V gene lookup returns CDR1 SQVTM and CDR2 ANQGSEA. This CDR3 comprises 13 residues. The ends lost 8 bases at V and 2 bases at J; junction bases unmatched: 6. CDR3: CSITGGLNTEAFF. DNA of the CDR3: TGCAGCATCACAGGGGGCCTTAACACTGAAGCTTTCTTT.

CDR3 loop: CSVGTSTYEQYF. The CDR3 coding sequence is TGCAGCGTTGGGACTAGCACGTACGAGCAGTACTTC. J is TRBJ2-7 and V is TRBV29-1, with TRBD2 matching over 8 bases. The J segment lost 4 bases and the V segment lost 4 bases, leaving 3 bases of the junction unmatched. The CDR3 loop spans 12 amino acids. Germline V CDR1 and CDR2: SQVTM, ANQGSEA.

The CDR3 here is CSAPDRGVYNEQFF. DNA of the CDR3: TGCAGCGCACCGGACAGGGGGGTATACAATGAGCAGTTCTTC. The chain links TRBV29-1 to TRBJ2-1; 10 bases are shared with TRBD1. Trimming at V came to 7 bases and at J to 4 bases, leaving 7 bases not matched to a gene. Germline assignment: CDR1 SQVTM and CDR2 ANQGSEA. This CDR3 region has 14 residues.

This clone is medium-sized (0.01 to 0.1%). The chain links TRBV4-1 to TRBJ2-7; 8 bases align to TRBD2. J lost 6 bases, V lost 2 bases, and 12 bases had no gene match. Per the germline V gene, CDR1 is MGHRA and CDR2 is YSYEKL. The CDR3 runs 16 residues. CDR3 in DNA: TGCGCCAGCAGCCAATCCTTTAGCGGGAATACAGGCGAGCAGTACTTC. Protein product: CASSQSFSGNTGEQYF.

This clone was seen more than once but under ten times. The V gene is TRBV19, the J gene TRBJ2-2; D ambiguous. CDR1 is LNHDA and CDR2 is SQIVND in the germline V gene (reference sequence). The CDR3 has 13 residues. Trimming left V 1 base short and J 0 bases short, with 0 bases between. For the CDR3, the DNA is TGTGCCAGTAGTATAGCGAACACCGGGGAGCTGTTTTTT. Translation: CASSIANTGELFF. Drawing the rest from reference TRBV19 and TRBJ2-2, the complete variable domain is DGGITQSPKYLFRKEGQNVTLSCEQNLNHDAMYWYRQDPGQGLRLIYYSQIVNDFQKGDIAEGYSVSREKKESFPLTVTSAQKNPTAFYLCASSIANTGELFFGEGSRLTVL.

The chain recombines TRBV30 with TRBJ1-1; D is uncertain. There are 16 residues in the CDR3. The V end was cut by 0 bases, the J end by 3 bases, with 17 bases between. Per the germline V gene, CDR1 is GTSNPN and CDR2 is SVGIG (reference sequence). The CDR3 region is CAWSVAVRGTDTEAFF. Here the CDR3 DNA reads TGTGCCTGGAGTGTGGCAGTGCGGGGAACGGACACTGAAGCTTTCTTT.

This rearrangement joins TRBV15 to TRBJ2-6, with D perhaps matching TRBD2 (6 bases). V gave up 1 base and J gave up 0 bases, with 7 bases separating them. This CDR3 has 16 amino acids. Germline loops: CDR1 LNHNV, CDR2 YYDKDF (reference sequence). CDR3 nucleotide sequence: TGTGCCACCAGCAGAGGGGGAGGCTCTGGGGCCAACGTCCTGACTTTC. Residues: CATSRGGGSGANVLTF.

The CDR3, as DNA: TGCGCCAGCAGCCCTCATACAGGGCGCGAGCAGTACTTC. Amino acids: CASSPHTGREQYF. V is TRBV5-1 and J is TRBJ2-7, with D possibly TRBD1 on 6 matching bases. Germline CDR1 SGHRS, CDR2 YFSETQ. There are 13 residues in the CDR3. V was pared by 4 bases and J by 6 bases, with 14 bases between.

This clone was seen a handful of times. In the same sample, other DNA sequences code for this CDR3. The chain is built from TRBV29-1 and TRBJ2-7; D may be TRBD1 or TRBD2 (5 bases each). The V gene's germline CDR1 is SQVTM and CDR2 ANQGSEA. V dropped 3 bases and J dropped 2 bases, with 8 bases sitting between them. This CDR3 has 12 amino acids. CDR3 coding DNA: TGCAGCGTTGACCAGGGACCCTACGAGCAGTACTTC. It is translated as CSVDQGPYEQYF.

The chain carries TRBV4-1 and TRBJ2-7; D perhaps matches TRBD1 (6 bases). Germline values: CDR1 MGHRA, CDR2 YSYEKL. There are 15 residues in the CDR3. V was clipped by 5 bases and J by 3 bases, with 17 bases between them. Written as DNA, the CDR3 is TGCGCCAGCAGCGCCGGAACAGGGTTGGACTACGAGCAGTACTTC. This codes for CASSAGTGLDYEQYF.

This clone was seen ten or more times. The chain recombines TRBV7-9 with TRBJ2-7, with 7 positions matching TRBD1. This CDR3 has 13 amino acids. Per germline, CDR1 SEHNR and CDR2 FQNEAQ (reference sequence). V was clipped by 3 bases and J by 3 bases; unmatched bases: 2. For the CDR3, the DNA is TGTGCCAGCAGCTTCGGACAGGACTACGAGCAGTACTTC. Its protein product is CASSFGQDYEQYF.

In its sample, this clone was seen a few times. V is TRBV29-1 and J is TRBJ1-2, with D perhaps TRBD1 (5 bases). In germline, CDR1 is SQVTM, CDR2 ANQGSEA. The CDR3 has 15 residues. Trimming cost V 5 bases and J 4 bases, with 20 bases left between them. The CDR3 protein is CSVPSGGVKGYGYTF. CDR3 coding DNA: TGCAGCGTTCCCTCCGGGGGGGTGAAGGGCTATGGCTACACCTTC.

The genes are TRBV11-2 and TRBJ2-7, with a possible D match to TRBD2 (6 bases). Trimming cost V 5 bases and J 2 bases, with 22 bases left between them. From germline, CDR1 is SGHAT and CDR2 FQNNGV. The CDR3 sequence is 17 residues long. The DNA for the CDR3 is TGTGCCAGCAGCGAAAACATACTGCGGGACGGAACCTACGAGCAGTACTTC. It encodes CASSENILRDGTYEQYF.

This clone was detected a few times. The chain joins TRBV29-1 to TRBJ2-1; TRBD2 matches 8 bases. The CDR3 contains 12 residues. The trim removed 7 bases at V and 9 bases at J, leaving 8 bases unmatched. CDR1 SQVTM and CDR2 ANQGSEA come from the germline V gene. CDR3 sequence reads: CSAGLAGREQFF. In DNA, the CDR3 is TGCAGCGCAGGACTAGCTGGGCGTGAGCAGTTCTTC.

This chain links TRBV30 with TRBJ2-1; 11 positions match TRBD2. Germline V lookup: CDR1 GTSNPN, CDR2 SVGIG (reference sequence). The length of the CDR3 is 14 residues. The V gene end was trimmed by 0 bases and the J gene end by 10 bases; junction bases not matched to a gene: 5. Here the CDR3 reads CAWSVLGLAEEQFF. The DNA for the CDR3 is TGTGCCTGGAGTGTTTTGGGACTAGCGGAGGAGCAGTTCTTC.

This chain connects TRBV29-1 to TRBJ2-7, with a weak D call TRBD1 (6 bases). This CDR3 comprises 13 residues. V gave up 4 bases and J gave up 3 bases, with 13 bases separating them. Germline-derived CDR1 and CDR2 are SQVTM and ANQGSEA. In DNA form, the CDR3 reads TGCAGCGTTGGGGGGCAGGGTAGCTACGAGCAGTACTTC. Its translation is CSVGGQGSYEQYF.

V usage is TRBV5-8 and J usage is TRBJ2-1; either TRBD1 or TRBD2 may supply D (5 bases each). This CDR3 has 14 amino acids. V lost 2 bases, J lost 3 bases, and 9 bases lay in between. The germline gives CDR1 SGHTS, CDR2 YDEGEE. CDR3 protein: CASSFWGSYNEQFF. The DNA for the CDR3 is TGTGCCAGCAGCTTCTGGGGGAGCTACAATGAGCAGTTCTTC.

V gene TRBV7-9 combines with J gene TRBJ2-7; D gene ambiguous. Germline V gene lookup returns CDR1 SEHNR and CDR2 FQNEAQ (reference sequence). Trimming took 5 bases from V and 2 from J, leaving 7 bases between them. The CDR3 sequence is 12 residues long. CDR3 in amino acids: CASSQGPYEQYF. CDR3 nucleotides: TGTGCCAGCAGCCAAGGTCCCTACGAGCAGTACTTC. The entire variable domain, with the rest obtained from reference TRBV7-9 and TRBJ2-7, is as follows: DTGVSQNPRHKITKRGQNVTFRCDPISEHNRLYWYRQTLGQGPEFLTYFQNEAQLEKSRLLSDRFSAERPKGSFSTLEIQRTEQGDSAMYLCASSQGPYEQYFGPGTRLTVT.

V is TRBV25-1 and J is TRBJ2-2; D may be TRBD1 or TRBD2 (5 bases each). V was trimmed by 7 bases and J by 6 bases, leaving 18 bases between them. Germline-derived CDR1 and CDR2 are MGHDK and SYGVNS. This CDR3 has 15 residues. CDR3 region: CASTLNEGFSGELFF. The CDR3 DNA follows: TGTGCCAGCACCCTGAATGAGGGGTTTTCCGGGGAGCTGTTTTTT.

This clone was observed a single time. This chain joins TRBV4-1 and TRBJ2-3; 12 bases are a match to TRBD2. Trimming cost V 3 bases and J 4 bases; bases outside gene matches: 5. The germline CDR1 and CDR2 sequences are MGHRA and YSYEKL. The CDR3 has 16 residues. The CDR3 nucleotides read TGCGCCAGCAGCCATGTTCCTAGCGGGAGGGCAGATACGCAGTATTTT. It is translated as CASSHVPSGRADTQYF.

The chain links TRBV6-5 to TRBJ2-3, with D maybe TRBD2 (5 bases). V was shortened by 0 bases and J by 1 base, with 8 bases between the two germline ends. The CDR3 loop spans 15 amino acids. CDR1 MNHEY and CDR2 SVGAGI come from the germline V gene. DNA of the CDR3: TGTGCCAGCAGTTACTCTGGACTGGGCACAGATACGCAGTATTTT. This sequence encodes CASSYSGLGTDTQYF.

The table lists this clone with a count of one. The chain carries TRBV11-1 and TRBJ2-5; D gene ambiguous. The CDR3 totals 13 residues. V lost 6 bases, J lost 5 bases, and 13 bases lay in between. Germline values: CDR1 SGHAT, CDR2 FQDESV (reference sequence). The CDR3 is CASSDLVEETQYF. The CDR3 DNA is TGTGCCAGCAGTGACCTAGTTGAGGAGACCCAGTACTTC.

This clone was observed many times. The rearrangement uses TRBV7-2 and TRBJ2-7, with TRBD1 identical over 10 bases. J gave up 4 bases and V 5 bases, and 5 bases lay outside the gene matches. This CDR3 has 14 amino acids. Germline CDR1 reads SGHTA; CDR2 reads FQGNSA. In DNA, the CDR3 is TGTGCCAGCAGCCACGACAGGGGGCTATACGAGCAGTACTTC. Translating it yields CASSHDRGLYEQYF.

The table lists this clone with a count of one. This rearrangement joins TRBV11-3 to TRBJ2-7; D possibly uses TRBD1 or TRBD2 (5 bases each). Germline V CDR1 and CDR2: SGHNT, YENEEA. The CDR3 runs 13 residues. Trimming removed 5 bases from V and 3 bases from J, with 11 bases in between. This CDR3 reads CASSLGTNYEQYF. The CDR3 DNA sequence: TGTGCCAGCAGCCTGGGGACGAACTACGAGCAGTACTTC.

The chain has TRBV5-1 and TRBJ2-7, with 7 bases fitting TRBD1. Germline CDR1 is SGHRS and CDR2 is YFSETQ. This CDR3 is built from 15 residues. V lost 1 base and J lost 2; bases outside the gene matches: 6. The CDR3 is CASSLFPGGTYEQYF. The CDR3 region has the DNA TGCGCCAGCAGCTTGTTTCCAGGGGGAACCTACGAGCAGTACTTC.

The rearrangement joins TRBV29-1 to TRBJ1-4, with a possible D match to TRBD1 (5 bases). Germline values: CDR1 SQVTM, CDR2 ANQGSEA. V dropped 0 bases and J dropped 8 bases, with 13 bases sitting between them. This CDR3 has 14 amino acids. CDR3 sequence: CSVEEVGRGEKLFF. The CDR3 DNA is TGCAGCGTTGAAGAGGTGGGGCGGGGCGAAAAACTGTTTTTT.